The T cell receptor beta chain described here comes from a study of regulatory T cells in long-lasting Graves disease. Study background: Antithyroid drugs had been taken under 3 months by newly diagnosed Graves' patients.

This clonotype was counted between two and nine times. The time point: newly diagnosed GD, antithyroid drugs for less than 3 months. The authors made the TCR library using RNA they extracted from PBMCs. The authors built TCR beta libraries using iRepertoire HTBI primers and Arm-PCR of CDR3 regions. TCRdb independently ran MiXCR on the multiplex PCR reads; one entry per CDR3 protein. The data contain approximately 470,000 distinct CDR3 sequences, 15% to 20% of them singletons. These data also formed part of another study, on T cells in Graves' hyperthyroidism and ophthalmopathy.

The starting material was peripheral blood mononuclear cells (PBMCs), obtained at new diagnosis, from a patient treated with antithyroid drugs. The TCR comes from a man in his forties or fifties with Graves disease.

CDR3 DNA: TGCGCCAGCAGCTTGGGGGAGGGCCCTTACTACGAGCAGTACTTC. Translated: CASSLGEGPYYEQYF. The chain is built from TRBV5-1 and TRBJ2-7, with TRBD2 matching 7 bases. V shed 0 bases and J 3 bases; nucleotides not matched to a gene: 6. Germline lookup yields CDR1 SGHRS and CDR2 YFSETQ. This CDR3 has 15 amino acids.